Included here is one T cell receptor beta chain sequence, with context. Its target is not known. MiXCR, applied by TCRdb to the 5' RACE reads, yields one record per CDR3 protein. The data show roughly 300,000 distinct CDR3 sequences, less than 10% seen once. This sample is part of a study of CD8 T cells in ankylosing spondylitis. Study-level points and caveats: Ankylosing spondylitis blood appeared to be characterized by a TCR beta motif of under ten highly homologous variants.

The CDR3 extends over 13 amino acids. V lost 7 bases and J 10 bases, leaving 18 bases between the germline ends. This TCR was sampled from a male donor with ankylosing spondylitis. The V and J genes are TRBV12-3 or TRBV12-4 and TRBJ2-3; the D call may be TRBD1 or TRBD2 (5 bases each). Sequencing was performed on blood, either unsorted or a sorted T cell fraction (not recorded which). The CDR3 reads CASTLSEARAQYF. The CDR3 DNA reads TGTGCCAGCACTCTATCGGAGGCCAGGGCGCAGTATTTT.